Sequencing of this T cell receptor beta chain was carried out in a study of monozygotic twins with inflammatory bowel disease. The CDR3 loop spans 11 amino acids. Germline V gives CDR1 DFQATT, CDR2 SNEGSKA (reference sequence). Samples each yielded cDNA through eight separate reactions. UMIs were attached via template switching, each with a 6-nucleotide sample barcode. TCRdb reprocessed the 5' RACE reads and reports one entry per CDR3 protein, with no DNA. The sample data list about 210,000 distinct CDR3 sequences. General observations from the study: No separation of different T cell subtypes was possible.

Worth noting for this clonotype: What it recognizes is unknown.

The sequence came from a human donor with ulcerative colitis or Crohn's disease, or a healthy co-twin of an affected twin (not recorded which). The rearrangement joins TRBV20-1 to TRBJ1-4. The sequenced sample was blood. The CDR3 reads CSAGPNEKLFF.